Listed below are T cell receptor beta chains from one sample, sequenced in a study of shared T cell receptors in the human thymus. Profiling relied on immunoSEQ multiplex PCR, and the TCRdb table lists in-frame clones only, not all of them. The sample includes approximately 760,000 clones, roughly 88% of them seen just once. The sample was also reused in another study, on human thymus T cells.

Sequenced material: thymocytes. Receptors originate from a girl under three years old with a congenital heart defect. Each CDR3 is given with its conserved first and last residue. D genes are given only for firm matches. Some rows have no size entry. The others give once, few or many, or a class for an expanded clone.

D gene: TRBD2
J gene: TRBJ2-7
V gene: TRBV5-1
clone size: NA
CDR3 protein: CASSVDQTAGLAGVKTGEQYF
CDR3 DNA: TGCGCCAGCAGCGTGGACCAGACAGCGGGACTAGCGGGGGTCAAAACGGGCGAGCAGTACTTC

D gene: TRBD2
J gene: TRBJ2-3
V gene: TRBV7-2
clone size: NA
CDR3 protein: CASSETSSGGPYTDTQYF
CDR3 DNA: TGTGCCAGCAGCGAAACCAGTAGCGGGGGGCCTTACACAGATACGCAGTATTTT

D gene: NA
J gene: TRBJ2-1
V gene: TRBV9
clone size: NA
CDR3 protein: CASSVGLGTRWYEQFF
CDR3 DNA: TGTGCCAGCAGCGTAGGTCTCGGGACAAGGTGGTATGAGCAGTTCTTC

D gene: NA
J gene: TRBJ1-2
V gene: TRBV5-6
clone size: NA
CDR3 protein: CASSLEMAEANYGYAF
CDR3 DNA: TGTGCCAGCAGCTTGGAAATGGCAGAAGCTAACTATGGCTACGCCTTC

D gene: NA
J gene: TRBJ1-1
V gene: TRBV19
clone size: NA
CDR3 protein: CASSRGGAPEAFF
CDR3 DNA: TGTGCCAGTAGTAGAGGAGGGGCCCCTGAAGCTTTCTTT

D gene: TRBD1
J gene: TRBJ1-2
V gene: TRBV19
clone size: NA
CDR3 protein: CASTTSHRQGGYGYTF
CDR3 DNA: TGTGCCAGTACCACTTCCCACCGACAGGGTGGCTATGGCTACACCTTC

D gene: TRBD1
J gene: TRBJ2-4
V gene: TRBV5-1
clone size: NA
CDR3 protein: CASCEGQGGEAKNIQYF
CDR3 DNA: TGCGCCAGCTGCGAGGGACAGGGTGGGGAAGCCAAAAACATTCAGTACTTC

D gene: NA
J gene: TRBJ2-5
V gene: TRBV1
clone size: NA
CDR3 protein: CTSSPWTSGGHQETQYF
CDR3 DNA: TGCACCAGCAGTCCTTGGACTAGCGGGGGGCACCAAGAGACCCAGTACTTC

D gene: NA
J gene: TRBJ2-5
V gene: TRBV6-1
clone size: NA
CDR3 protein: CARPGHSQETQYF
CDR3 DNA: TGTGCCAGACCGGGACATTCACAAGAGACCCAGTACTTC

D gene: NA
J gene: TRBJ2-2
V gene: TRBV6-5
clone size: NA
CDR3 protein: CASSYSGTQNTGELFF
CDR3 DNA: TGTGCCAGCAGTTACTCCGGGACACAGAACACCGGGGAGCTGTTTTTT

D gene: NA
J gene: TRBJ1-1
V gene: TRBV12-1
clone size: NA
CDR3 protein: CASSFAEVRRVDTEAFF
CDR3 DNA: TGTGCCAGCAGCTTTGCGGAGGTCAGGCGAGTGGACACTGAAGCTTTCTTT

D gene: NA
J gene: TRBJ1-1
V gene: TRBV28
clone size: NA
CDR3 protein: CASSLFPPGWNTEAFF
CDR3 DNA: TGTGCCAGCAGTTTATTTCCTCCGGGTTGGAACACTGAAGCTTTCTTT

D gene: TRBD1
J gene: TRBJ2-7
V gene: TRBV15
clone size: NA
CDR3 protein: CATSRKTGVVRGKLSYEQYF
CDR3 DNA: TGTGCCACCAGCAGAAAAACAGGGGTGGTTAGGGGGAAGCTCTCCTACGAGCAGTACTTC

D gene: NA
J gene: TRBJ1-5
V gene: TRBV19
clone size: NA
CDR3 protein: CASSICGDPSNQPQHF
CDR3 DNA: TGTGCCAGTAGTATTTGTGGAGATCCCAGCAATCAGCCCCAGCATTTT

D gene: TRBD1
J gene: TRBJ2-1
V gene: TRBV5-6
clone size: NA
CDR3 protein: CASSIRTGWVRNEQFF
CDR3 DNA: TGTGCCAGCAGCATACGGACAGGGTGGGTCAGAAATGAGCAGTTCTTC

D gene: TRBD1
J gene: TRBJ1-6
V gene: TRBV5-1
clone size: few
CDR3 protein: CASSYHGTGGTDNSPLHF
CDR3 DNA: TGCGCCAGCAGCTACCATGGGACAGGGGGGACAGATAATTCACCCCTCCACTTT

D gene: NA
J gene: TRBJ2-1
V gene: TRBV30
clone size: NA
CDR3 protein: CAGGHRILSRSYNEQFF
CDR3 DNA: TGTGCCGGGGGACACCGAATTTTGTCCCGCTCCTACAATGAGCAGTTCTTC